This is a list of T cell receptor beta chains from one sample in a study of T cells after yellow fever vaccination. TCRdb re-analysed the 5' RACE reads in MiXCR, keeping a single row per CDR3 protein. In the table there are 500,000 to 650,000 distinct CDR3 sequences, about 15% of which are singletons. This material consisted of PBMCs, taken about 5 days after the first yellow fever vaccination. All receptors come from a man younger than 35 who received the YFV17D yellow fever vaccine. Each CDR3 is given with its conserved first and last residue. D genes are given only for firm matches. The size field is filled for only some rows; it gives once, few, many or a size class.

clone size	V gene	D gene	J gene	CDR3 protein	CDR3 DNA
many	TRBV28	NA	TRBJ1-3	CASSLFLALGNTIYF	TGTGCCAGCAGTTTATTTCTGGCGCTGGGAAACACCATATATTTT
NA	TRBV15	NA	TRBJ2-1	CATAVGFNEQFF	TGTGCCACCGCGGTAGGGTTCAATGAGCAGTTCTTC
many	TRBV9	NA	TRBJ1-2	CASSRDDTRDGYTF	TGTGCCAGCAGCCGAGATGACACGCGGGATGGCTACACCTTC
NA	TRBV7-9	TRBD2	TRBJ2-7	CASSLGSGGRGYEQYF	TGTGCCAGCAGCTTGGGTAGCGGGGGGCGAGGTTACGAGCAGTACTTC
NA	TRBV5-1	NA	TRBJ1-5	CASSLSLDQPQHF	TGCGCCAGCAGCTTGTCATTGGATCAGCCCCAGCATTTT
many	TRBV5-1	NA	TRBJ2-2	CASMVATNTGELFF	TGCGCCAGCATGGTGGCGACGAACACCGGGGAGCTGTTTTTT
NA	TRBV6-5	NA	TRBJ2-3	CASSYHSTQYF	TGTGCCAGCAGTTACCACAGTACGCAGTATTTT
NA	TRBV28	NA	TRBJ1-6	CAIKLRDGNSPLHF	TGTGCCATCAAACTCCGGGACGGAAATTCACCCCTCCACTTT
few	TRBV5-4	TRBD2	TRBJ2-3	CASSLSGGGGTDTQYF	TGTGCCAGCAGCCTGAGCGGTGGCGGGGGAACAGATACGCAGTATTTT
NA	TRBV5-1	NA	TRBJ1-3	CASSFFRSGAGNTIYF	TGCGCCAGCAGCTTTTTCAGGTCAGGAGCTGGAAACACCATATATTTT
NA	TRBV29-1	TRBD1	TRBJ2-3	CSATGTGSSTDTQYF	TGCAGCGCCACCGGGACAGGATCCAGCACAGATACGCAGTATTTT
NA	TRBV14	NA	TRBJ2-2	CASSQYRDTGELFF	TGTGCCAGCAGCCAATACCGGGACACCGGGGAGCTGTTTTTT
few	TRBV6-5	TRBD2	TRBJ2-3	CASIWSGGATDTQYF	TGTGCCAGCATTTGGAGCGGGGGGGCTACAGATACGCAGTATTTT
NA	TRBV7-2	NA	TRBJ2-4	CASSRGPKNIQYF	TGTGCCAGCAGCCGGGGTCCCAAAAACATTCAGTACTTC
many	TRBV7-9	NA	TRBJ1-5	CASSLAGSNQPQHF	TGTGCCAGCAGCTTAGCGGGAAGCAATCAGCCCCAGCATTTT
NA	TRBV4-1	NA	TRBJ1-3	CASSARTEISGNTIYF	TGCGCCAGCAGCGCCCGGACAGAAATCTCTGGAAACACCATATATTTT
NA	TRBV10-2	NA	TRBJ1-1	CASSDIPGGTEAFF	TGCGCCAGCAGTGACATCCCTGGAGGGACTGAAGCTTTCTTT
few	TRBV28	TRBD2	TRBJ2-6	CATRAGAGANVLTF	TGTGCCACTCGCGCGGGAGCTGGGGCCAACGTCCTGACTTTC
few	TRBV4-2	TRBD2	TRBJ2-1	CASSLSTGTSGGDEQFF	TGTGCCAGCAGCCTCTCAACCGGGACTAGCGGGGGTGATGAGCAGTTCTTC
few	TRBV29-1	NA	TRBJ2-7	CSVTGPVVEQYF	TGCAGCGTTACCGGGCCCGTGGTCGAGCAGTACTTC
many	TRBV12-3/TRBV12-4	NA	TRBJ2-1	CASSSLMDEQFF	TGTGCCAGCAGCTCCTTAATGGATGAGCAGTTCTTC
few	TRBV19	NA	TRBJ2-4	CASSMGQGLRAKNIQYF	TGTGCCAGTAGTATGGGCCAGGGGCTTAGGGCCAAAAACATTCAGTACTTC
few	TRBV27	NA	TRBJ2-3	CASSLAGAYTDTQYF	TGTGCCAGCAGTTTAGCGGGGGCATACACAGATACGCAGTATTTT
few	TRBV11-1	NA	TRBJ2-1	CASSFQGFRGNEQFF	TGTGCCAGCAGCTTCCAGGGGTTCCGTGGCAATGAGCAGTTCTTC
few	TRBV19	NA	TRBJ2-2	CASSERQTWDTGELFF	TGTGCCAGTAGTGAGCGACAAACTTGGGACACCGGGGAGCTGTTTTTT
few	TRBV12-3/TRBV12-4	TRBD1	TRBJ1-5	CASSLGGTGAYSNQPQHF	TGTGCCAGCAGTTTAGGGGGGACAGGGGCTTATAGCAATCAGCCCCAGCATTTT
few	TRBV20-1	TRBD1	TRBJ1-2	CSASRGRRYGYTF	TGCAGTGCTAGCAGGGGGCGCCGATATGGCTACACCTTC
few	TRBV6-2/TRBV6-3	NA	TRBJ2-1	CASSYTETGEQFF	TGTGCCAGCAGTTACACCGAGACTGGGGAGCAGTTCTTC
few	TRBV27	NA	TRBJ1-2	CASSLGPGRLRGYTF	TGTGCCAGCAGTTTAGGTCCGGGCAGATTAAGAGGCTACACCTTC
NA	TRBV12-2	NA	TRBJ2-1	CASRLKCYNEQFF	TGTGCAAGTCGCTTAAAGTGTTACAATGAGCAGTTCTTC
NA	TRBV6-2/TRBV6-3	TRBD1	TRBJ2-7	CASRPTGTGVYEQYF	TGTGCCAGCAGGCCAACCGGGACAGGGGTATACGAGCAGTACTTC
few	TRBV15	NA	TRBJ1-1	CATSRVLGGSTEAFF	TGTGCCACCAGCAGAGTTTTGGGGGGGAGCACTGAAGCTTTCTTT
NA	TRBV6-1	NA	TRBJ1-2	CASTYGRNSYYTF	TGTGCCAGCACCTATGGCAGAAACAGTTACTACACCTTC
few	TRBV7-9	TRBD1	TRBJ2-3	CASSFSTAGGDTQYF	TGTGCCAGCAGCTTTTCCACGGCAGGGGGAGATACGCAGTATTTT
NA	TRBV27	NA	TRBJ2-5	CSRGGRIWETQYF	TGTTCCCGAGGGGGGCGCATCTGGGAGACCCAGTACTTC
few	TRBV29-1	NA	TRBJ2-5	CSVSGILQETQYF	TGCAGCGTTTCCGGTATTCTACAAGAGACCCAGTACTTC
NA	TRBV11-1	NA	TRBJ2-1	CASSLNVRGPKIYNEQFF	TGTGCCAGCAGCTTAAATGTTCGGGGACCAAAAATTTACAATGAGCAGTTCTTC
NA	TRBV28	NA	TRBJ2-5	CASSLAGPRRMETQYF	TGTGCCAGCAGTCTAGCCGGTCCTCGTAGAATGGAGACCCAGTACTTC
few	TRBV20-1	TRBD2	TRBJ2-1	CSASRGGAGGLSYNEQFF	TGCAGTGCTAGTAGAGGTGGAGCGGGGGGACTCTCCTACAATGAGCAGTTCTTC
NA	TRBV4-1	NA	TRBJ2-2	CASSQVAAGELFF	TGCGCCAGCAGCCAAGTGGCCGCTGGGGAGCTGTTTTTT
NA	TRBV5-1	NA	TRBJ2-1	CASSLAKVRDYNEQFF	TGCGCCAGCAGCTTGGCTAAGGTCCGGGACTACAATGAGCAGTTCTTC
few	TRBV11-2	NA	TRBJ1-1	CASSLGPGPNTEAFF	TGTGCCAGCAGCTTAGGCCCGGGACCGAACACTGAAGCTTTCTTT
NA	TRBV2	NA	TRBJ2-2	CATQRPSDTGELFF	TGTGCCACCCAAAGGCCTAGTGACACCGGGGAGCTGTTTTTT
NA	TRBV28	NA	TRBJ2-3	CASSQSTQYF	TGTGCCAGCTCGCAGAGTACGCAGTATTTT
NA	TRBV20-1	TRBD2	TRBJ2-5	CSASPGLAVLLETQYF	TGCAGTGCTAGCCCGGGACTAGCGGTTTTATTGGAGACCCAGTACTTC
few	TRBV7-9	NA	TRBJ2-1	CASSLASSAIENEQFF	TGTGCCAGCAGCTTAGCGTCTAGCGCGATAGAGAATGAGCAGTTCTTC
few	TRBV11-1	TRBD2	TRBJ2-5	CASSLVGLEVETQYF	TGTGCCAGCAGCTTAGTGGGACTAGAAGTCGAGACCCAGTACTTC
few	TRBV4-1	NA	TRBJ2-7	CASSQVGGVLGEQYF	TGCGCCAGCAGCCAAGTGGGCGGTGTTTTGGGGGAGCAGTACTTC
NA	TRBV6-2/TRBV6-3	TRBD2	TRBJ2-7	CASSPSGGAGEQYF	TGTGCCAGCAGCCCTAGCGGGGGGGCGGGCGAGCAGTACTTC
few	TRBV20-1	NA	TRBJ2-3	CSGGSGVTTDTQYF	TGCAGTGGTGGTAGCGGTGTTACCACAGATACGCAGTATTTT
few	TRBV5-1	NA	TRBJ2-3	CASSARGDTQYF	TGCGCCAGCAGCGCGAGGGGTGATACGCAGTATTTT
few	TRBV5-1	NA	TRBJ1-3	CASSGGSAGNTIYF	TGCGCCAGCAGCGGGGGGAGCGCTGGAAACACCATATATTTT